This T cell receptor beta chain derives from a study of cytomegalovirus exposure and HLA in healthy donors. The PCR was carried out with 60 Vbeta primers and 13 Jbeta primers. The repertoire was sequenced with immunoSEQ multiplex PCR; TCRdb's copy has only in-frame clones and lacks some. The sample has 110,000 or so clones, approximately 67% seen once. Findings and limits, study-wide: Per published reports, the classifier diagnosed cytomegalovirus status with high specificity and sensitivity. TCR sequences were mostly rare, though some public TCRs occurred in many donors.

The CDR3 has 13 residues. CDR1 and CDR2 (germline): MDHEN, SYDVKM. V lost 4 bases to trimming and J lost 6 bases, with 12 bases between them. As concerns this clone: The antigen remains undetermined.

The source material was PBMCs. The V gene is TRBV28, the J gene TRBJ1-2, with D unclear. The receptor's source is a man younger than 35 in good health and CMV-seropositive. The CDR3 DNA reads as TGTGCCAGCAGTTCCCGGTCCTTGAATGGCTACACCTTC. This gives the protein CASSSRSLNGYTF.